Each of the 27 T cell receptor beta chains below was sequenced from the same sample in a study of T cell changes during pregnancy in multiple sclerosis. TCRdb keeps only in-frame clones here, not all; method: immunoSEQ multiplex PCR. This sample yields about 47,000 clones, of which 80% to 90% are seen a single time; 6.5% to 8.5% belongs to the top ten. Sequencing used CD8+ T cells from peripheral blood mononuclear cells, obtained in the second trimester of pregnancy. Receptor source: a female donor with multiple sclerosis, enrolled in a pregnancy study.

The rearrangement joins TRBV5-1 to TRBJ2-7, with a possible D match to TRBD2 (5 bases). With 4 bases removed from V and 4 bases from J, the gap between germline ends came to 12 bases. The germline CDR1 and CDR2 sequences are SGHRS and YFSETQ. The CDR3 totals 13 residues. CDR3 DNA sequence: TGCGCCAGCAGCCCCGAGAGGAGGTACGAGCAGTACTTC. Its translation: CASSPERRYEQYF.

The gene calls are TRBV11-2 and TRBJ2-1; the match to TRBD2 covers 7 bases. The CDR3 runs 15 residues. The germline V gene encodes CDR1 SGHAT and CDR2 FQNNGV. V lost 4 bases, J lost 7 bases, and 10 bases stayed unmatched. The CDR3 region has the DNA TGTGCCAGCAGCTACACCCGGGGGGACTGGAATGAGCAGTTCTTC. Its protein product is CASSYTRGDWNEQFF.

The chain joins TRBV29-1 to TRBJ2-2, with TRBD1 matching over 8 bases. This CDR3 has 13 residues. The J segment lost 4 bases and the V segment lost 4 bases, leaving 2 bases of the junction unmatched. The V gene's germline CDR1 is SQVTM and CDR2 ANQGSEA. CDR3 sequence: CSVGTGSTGELFF. CDR3 coding DNA: TGCAGCGTTGGGACAGGGTCCACCGGGGAGCTGTTTTTT.

The gene calls are TRBV6-1 and TRBJ2-3, with a tentative D call TRBD1 (6 bases). V was pared by 2 bases and J by 4 bases, with 13 bases between. The CDR3 is 15 residues long. CDR1 MNHNS and CDR2 SASEGT come from the germline V gene. This chain's CDR3 is CASSELRGRADTQYF. The CDR3 DNA is TGTGCCAGCAGTGAACTCAGGGGACGGGCAGATACGCAGTATTTT.

This clone has only one observation. The genes are TRBV28 and TRBJ2-7, with a possible D match to TRBD2 (5 bases). Germline V gives CDR1 MDHEN, CDR2 SYDVKM. This CDR3 spans 14 amino acids. V shed 3 bases and J shed 3 bases, with 12 bases lying between them. Here the CDR3 reads CASSFRDYSYEQYF. The CDR3 nucleotides read TGTGCCAGCAGTTTTCGGGATTACAGCTACGAGCAGTACTTC.

The chain couples TRBV9 to TRBJ2-3, with a possible D match to TRBD1 (6 bases). Germline V lookup: CDR1 SGDLS, CDR2 YYNGEE. CDR3 size: 16 residues. V lost 3 bases to trimming and J lost 1 base, with 15 bases between them. CDR3 protein: CASSATGKAGTDTQYF. For the CDR3, the DNA is TGTGCCAGCAGCGCTACAGGGAAGGCGGGCACAGATACGCAGTATTTT.

The J gene is TRBJ2-7, the V gene TRBV5-1, with D perhaps TRBD2 (6 bases). This CDR3 comprises 15 residues. Trimming stripped 4 bases from V and 2 bases from J, with 16 bases between. Germline CDR1 reads SGHRS; CDR2 reads YFSETQ. The CDR3 DNA follows: TGCGCCAGCAGCCCCACCGGCGGGGCGACCTACGAGCAGTACTTC. Translation gives CASSPTGGATYEQYF.

The chain couples TRBV9 to TRBJ2-3; D perhaps matches TRBD2 (5 bases). Germline assignment: CDR1 SGDLS and CDR2 YYNGEE. V dropped 3 bases and J dropped 0 bases, with 11 bases sitting between them. The CDR3 covers 15 residues. This chain's CDR3 is CASSGEGLSTDTQYF. As DNA, the CDR3 is TGTGCCAGCAGCGGCGAGGGCCTTAGCACAGATACGCAGTATTTT. Using reference TRBV9 and TRBJ2-3 for the parts outside the CDR3, the full variable domain is DSGVTQTPKHLITATGQRVTLRCSPRSGDLSVYWYQQSLDQGLQFLIQYYNGEERAKGNILERFSAQQFPDLHSELNLSSLELGDSALYFCASSGEGLSTDTQYFGPGTRLTVL.

This chain uses TRBV7-4 with TRBJ2-7; tentatively, D is TRBD1 (6 bases). This CDR3 contains 15 residues. Germline CDR1 is SGHVT and CDR2 is SQSDAQ. Deletions cut 5 bases from V and 1 base from J, with 15 bases between. DNA for the CDR3: TGTGCCAGCAGCCCGTACGTTGGGACATCCTACGAGCAGTACTTC. Protein: CASSPYVGTSYEQYF.

V is TRBV14 and J is TRBJ1-4; no definite D call. The CDR3 runs to 17 residues. V was pared by 1 base and J by 5 bases, with 17 bases between. From germline, CDR1 is SGHDN and CDR2 FVKESK. Here the CDR3 DNA reads TGTGCCAGCAGCCAAGGGGCAGACCCTCAAACCAATGAAAAACTGTTTTTT. It yields the protein CASSQGADPQTNEKLFF.

In its sample, this clone was seen once. The chain links TRBV19 to TRBJ2-7, with TRBD2 matching 9 bases. Trimming removed 7 bases from V and 6 bases from J; junction bases left unmatched: 4. The CDR3 consists of 12 residues. Germline lookup yields CDR1 LNHDA and CDR2 SQIVND (reference sequence). The CDR3 is CASTSGGIEQYF. The CDR3 DNA reads TGTGCCAGTACCAGCGGGGGGATCGAGCAGTACTTC.

The chain uses TRBV5-1 and TRBJ2-2; D uncertain. This CDR3 region has 13 residues. CDR1 and CDR2 (germline): SGHRS, YFSETQ. V was clipped by 7 bases and J by 8 bases, with 15 bases between them. The CDR3 DNA is TGCGCCAGCGCAAGTACGCCCCAGGGGGAGCTGTTTTTT. This sequence encodes CASASTPQGELFF.

This chain joins TRBV2 and TRBJ1-5; D is perhaps TRBD1 (6 bases). Deletions cut 8 bases from V and 5 bases from J, with 13 bases between. The CDR3 length is 13 residues. CDR1 and CDR2 from the germline V gene are SNHLY and FYNNEI. CDR3 in DNA: TGTGCCAGCCAGAAAGAGGGGGATCAGCCCCAGCATTTT. It is translated as CASQKEGDQPQHF.

V is TRBV5-1 and J is TRBJ1-1; D perhaps matches TRBD1 (5 bases). This CDR3 comprises 16 residues. Trimming pared 0 bases from V and 0 bases from J, leaving 12 bases between. Per the germline V gene, CDR1 is SGHRS and CDR2 is YFSETQ. Here the CDR3 reads CASSLANRNMNTEAFF. CDR3 sequence (DNA): TGCGCCAGCAGCTTGGCCAACAGGAACATGAACACTGAAGCTTTCTTT.

This clone was counted a single time. V and J are TRBV7-9 and TRBJ2-3; TRBD2 aligns across 8 bases. Per germline, CDR1 SEHNR and CDR2 FQNEAQ (reference sequence). J lost 3 bases, V lost 4 bases, and 9 bases had no gene match. The length of the CDR3 is 16 residues. The CDR3 DNA reads TGTGCCAGCAGCTCGACGGGGGGGCCTAAAACAGATACGCAGTATTTT. Amino acids: CASSSTGGPKTDTQYF.

The V call is TRBV29-1, the J call TRBJ2-7; D is perhaps TRBD1 (6 bases). V lost 5 bases to trimming and J lost 5 bases, with 13 bases between them. The CDR3 consists of 12 residues. CDR1 is SQVTM and CDR2 is ANQGSEA in the germline V gene. CDR3: CSVRQADHEQYF. The CDR3 bases are TGCAGCGTTCGACAGGCTGATCACGAGCAGTACTTC.

The chain has TRBV4-1 and TRBJ1-4; 10 bases are shared with TRBD1. This CDR3 is 15 amino acids long. The J segment lost 12 bases and the V segment lost 1 base, leaving 8 bases of the junction unmatched. CDR1 and CDR2 from the germline V gene are MGHRA and YSYEKL. The CDR3 sequence: CASSQVGTGVIELFF. The CDR3, as DNA: TGCGCCAGCAGCCAAGTCGGGACAGGGGTGATAGAACTGTTTTTT.

V and J are TRBV19 and TRBJ2-2, with TRBD1 matching 8 bases. The CDR3 runs 12 residues. CDR1 and CDR2 (germline): LNHDA, SQIVND (reference sequence). J lost 7 bases, V lost 9 bases, and 4 bases had no gene match. The CDR3 sequence is CASLQGDGELFF. As DNA, the CDR3 is TGTGCCAGCCTACAGGGGGACGGGGAGCTGTTTTTT.

The V and J genes are TRBV5-5 and TRBJ2-7; tentative D call: TRBD1 (6 bases). This CDR3 contains 11 residues. V was shortened by 6 bases and J by 4 bases, with 8 bases between the two germline ends. CDR1 is SGHKS and CDR2 is YYEKEE in the germline V gene (reference sequence). Here the CDR3 DNA reads TGTGCCAGCAAACAGGGTTACGAGCAGTACTTC. Translated: CASKQGYEQYF.

V is TRBV6-1 and J is TRBJ1-5; 9 bases fit TRBD1. This CDR3 region has 16 residues. V dropped 2 bases and J dropped 7; count of bases not matched to a gene: 9. From germline, CDR1 is MNHNS and CDR2 SASEGT. DNA of the CDR3: TGTGCCAGCAGTGAATGGCGGGACAGGGAAGACCAGCCCCAGCATTTT. Translation: CASSEWRDREDQPQHF.

In the case of this clone: Mismatch with germline at one junction end may stem from a read error. The rearrangement links TRBV13 to TRBJ2-7, with D perhaps matching TRBD2 (6 bases). Germline loops: CDR1 PRHDT, CDR2 FYEKMQ (reference sequence). This CDR3 is built from 16 residues. The CDR3 sequence: CANSFTGGSLSWEEYF. DNA for the CDR3: TGTGCCAACAGCTTTACGGGTGGATCTTTATCTTGGGAGGAGTACTTC.

This sequence joins TRBV30 and TRBJ2-1; 9 nucleotides match TRBD2. The CDR3 has 13 residues. The germline gives CDR1 GTSNPN, CDR2 SVGIG (reference sequence). V lost 8 bases, J lost 8 bases, and 10 bases stayed unmatched. CDR3 loop: CARSAGGPYEQFF. CDR3 nucleotide sequence: TGTGCCCGGTCGGCGGGGGGGCCGTATGAGCAGTTCTTC. Full variable domain (remainder filled in from reference TRBV30 and TRBJ2-1): SQTIHQWPATLVQPVGSPLSLECTVEGTSNPNLYWYRQAAGRGLQLLFYSVGIGQISSEVPQNLSASRPQDRQFILSSKKLLLSDSGFYLCARSAGGPYEQFFGPGTRLTVL.

The chain joins TRBV19 to TRBJ1-1; 7 bases map to TRBD1. Germline V lookup: CDR1 LNHDA, CDR2 SQIVND (reference sequence). This CDR3 is built from 13 residues. Losses at the gene ends were 3 bases for V and 5 bases for J; bases not matched to a gene: 3. The CDR3 sequence: CASSILGQTEAFF. The CDR3, as DNA: TGTGCCAGTAGTATTTTGGGACAGACTGAAGCTTTCTTT.

The chain couples TRBV15 to TRBJ1-3; no definite D call. The CDR3 extends over 9 amino acids. CDR1 is LNHNV and CDR2 is YYDKDF in the germline V gene (reference sequence). This CDR3 reads CGGENTIYF. The CDR3 DNA sequence: TGTGGCGGGGAAAACACCATATATTTT.

J is TRBJ1-1 and V is TRBV11-2; 9 bases line up with TRBD1. V shed 1 base, J shed 5 bases, and the junction held 11 bases outside the gene matches. The CDR3 sequence is 17 residues long. The V gene's germline CDR1 is SGHAT and CDR2 FQNNGV. The chain's CDR3 is CASSLGVTGGRETEAFF. The CDR3 region has the DNA TGTGCCAGCAGCTTAGGGGTGACAGGGGGAAGGGAGACTGAAGCTTTCTTT.

This chain joins TRBV11-2 and TRBJ1-6, with D possibly being TRBD1 (5 bases). The CDR3 is made up of 14 amino acids. V was trimmed by 3 bases and J by 9 bases, leaving 12 bases between them. Germline V gives CDR1 SGHAT, CDR2 FQNNGV. The CDR3 is CASSFGGEGSPLHF. The CDR3, as DNA: TGTGCCAGCAGCTTCGGGGGTGAGGGTTCACCCCTCCACTTT. The full variable domain, with the rest looked up from reference TRBV11-2 and TRBJ1-6, is EAGVAQSPRYKIIEKRQSVAFWCNPISGHATLYWYQQILGQGPKLLIQFQNNGVVDDSQLPKDRFSAERLKGVDSTLKIQPAKLEDSAVYLCASSFGGEGSPLHFGNGTRLTVT.

The chain recombines TRBV20-1 with TRBJ1-1; D is ambiguous. The CDR3 runs 10 residues. Deletions cut 1 base from V and 10 bases from J, with 7 bases between. In germline, CDR1 is DFQATT, CDR2 SNEGSKA (reference sequence). The CDR3 protein is CSARASGAFF. DNA of the CDR3: TGCAGTGCTAGAGCGTCAGGAGCTTTCTTT.